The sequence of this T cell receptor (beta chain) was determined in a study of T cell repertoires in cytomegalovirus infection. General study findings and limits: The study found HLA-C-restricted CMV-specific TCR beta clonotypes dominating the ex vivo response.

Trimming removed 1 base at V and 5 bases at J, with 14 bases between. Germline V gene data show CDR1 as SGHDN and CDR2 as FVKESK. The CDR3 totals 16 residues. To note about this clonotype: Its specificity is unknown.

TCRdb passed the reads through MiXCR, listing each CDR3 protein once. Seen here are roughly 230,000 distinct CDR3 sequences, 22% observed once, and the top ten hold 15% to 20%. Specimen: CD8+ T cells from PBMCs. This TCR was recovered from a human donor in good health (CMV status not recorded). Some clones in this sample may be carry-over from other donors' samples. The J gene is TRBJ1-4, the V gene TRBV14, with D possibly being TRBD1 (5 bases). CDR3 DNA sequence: TGTGCCAGCAGCCAAGTGGAAGGGACGATGAATGAAAAACTGTTTTTT. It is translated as CASSQVEGTMNEKLFF.